The next 20 T cell receptor beta chains were all read from a single sample in a study of glioma-infiltrating T cells. TCR alpha and beta CDR3 regions were amplified from RNA using iRepertoire nested multiplex PCR. Using its own MiXCR run on the multiplex PCR reads, TCRdb lists one record per CDR3 protein. The sample yields about 400,000 distinct CDR3 sequences, roughly two fifths seen once. The sequenced sample consisted of glioma tissue, nonneoplastic brain tissue, or PBMCs (not recorded which). Receptors originate from a human donor with low-grade glioma or glioblastoma, undergoing nonglioma brain surgery, or in good health (not recorded which).

This clonotype showed up many times. The chain has TRBV6-5 and TRBJ2-3; the match to TRBD2 covers 9 bases. The V gene end was trimmed by 0 bases and the J gene end by 0 bases; junction bases not matched to a gene: 1. This CDR3 spans 16 amino acids. The germline CDR1 and CDR2 sequences are MNHEY and SVGAGI. CDR3 sequence (DNA): TGTGCCAGCAGTTACTCACTAGCGGGCAGCACAGATACGCAGTATTTT. Encoded protein: CASSYSLAGSTDTQYF.

The J gene is TRBJ2-7, the V gene TRBV29-1, with D perhaps TRBD2 (6 bases). The germline gives CDR1 SQVTM, CDR2 ANQGSEA. V was pared by 5 bases and J by 5 bases, with 10 bases between. The CDR3 runs to 11 residues. CDR3 in amino acids: CSVQSGDEQYF. In DNA form, the CDR3 reads TGCAGCGTTCAATCGGGGGACGAGCAGTACTTC.

A word on this clonotype: The junction and the germline gene differ at one end; a read error may be behind it. The V call is TRBV5-1, the J call TRBJ1-1, with D possibly being TRBD1 (5 bases). This CDR3 is 15 amino acids long. Germline V lookup: CDR1 SGHRS, CDR2 YFSETQ. The CDR3 sequence: CASSPGPQMNTKAFF. The CDR3 bases are TGCGCCAGCAGCCCAGGGCCTCAAATGAACACTAAAGCTTTCTTT.

There are a few counts of this clonotype. Mismatch with germline at one junction end may stem from a read error. The chain joins TRBV4-1 to TRBJ2-3, with 9 bases fitting TRBD2. Germline assignment: CDR1 MGHRA and CDR2 YSYEKL. The CDR3 sequence is 17 residues long. CDR3 DNA: TGCGCCAGCAGCCGAGTTAGCGCGGGAGGGAGCACGGATACGCAGTATTTT. This codes for CASSRVSAGGSTDTQYF.

Points on this clonotype: One junction end does not reproduce the germline sequence, and a read error may be involved. The chain has TRBV7-6 and TRBJ2-1, with D tentatively TRBD1 (6 bases). CDR1 and CDR2 from the germline V gene are SGHVS and FNYEAQ. The CDR3 spans 16 residues. This CDR3 reads CASSLDYRVGYNEQFF. In DNA form, the CDR3 reads TGTGCTAGCAGCTTAGATTACAGGGTTGGGTACAATGAGCAGTTCTTC.

Comment on this clonotype: A much larger clone is a single base away; this may be a read error. This likely comes from a read error, as the CDR3 has no conserved phenylalanine or tryptophan at its end. This chain joins TRBV7-2 and TRBJ1-2; D unresolved. Germline lookup yields CDR1 SGHTA and CDR2 FQGNSA. V was cut by 1 base and J by 2 bases, with 11 bases left in between. This CDR3 is built from 15 residues. The CDR3 protein is CASSLDPGPNYGYTS. CDR3 in DNA: TGTGCCAGCAGCTTAGATCCAGGACCCAACTATGGCTACACCTCC.

This clonotype occurred a few times. The chain carries TRBV3-1 and TRBJ1-1, with D tentatively TRBD1 (5 bases). Looked up from germline, CDR1 is LGHDT and CDR2 is YNNKEL (reference sequence). There are 14 residues in the CDR3. V shed 0 bases and J shed 11 bases, with 16 bases lying between them. CDR3 in amino acids: CASSQDGGREGAFF. CDR3 nucleotides: TGTGCCAGCAGCCAAGATGGAGGCAGGGAGGGTGCTTTCTTT. The full variable domain, in which reference TRBV3-1 and TRBJ1-1 provide the parts outside the CDR3, is DTAVSQTPKYLVTQMGNDKSIKCEQNLGHDTMYWYKQDSKKFLKIMFSYNNKELIINETVPNRFSPKSPDKAHLNLHINSLELGDSAVYFCASSQDGGREGAFFGQGTRLTVV.

This clonotype turned up a few times. The rearrangement links TRBV15 to TRBJ2-7; no reliable D call. Trimming stripped 4 bases from V and 0 bases from J, with 16 bases between. The CDR3 spans 16 residues. The germline CDR1 and CDR2 sequences are LNHNV and YYDKDF (reference sequence). The CDR3 DNA is TGTGCCACCAGCATAGGAAGAAGGGTGGACTCCTACGAGCAGTACTTC. Its protein is CATSIGRRVDSYEQYF.

The rearrangement joins TRBV19 to TRBJ2-3, with 7 bases identical to TRBD2. The length of the CDR3 is 15 residues. Germline-derived CDR1 and CDR2 are LNHDA and SQIVND (reference sequence). J was trimmed by 2 bases and V by 5 bases; bases with no gene match: 7. The CDR3 region has the DNA TGTGCCAGTAGTCGGTCGGGAGGACACACAGATACGCAGTATTTT. Translating it yields CASSRSGGHTDTQYF.

The chain employs TRBV28 and TRBJ2-7; perhaps TRBD2 as D (5 bases). The CDR3 totals 11 residues. Between the trimmed V and J ends, which lost 10 bases and 4 bases, there was a span of 11 bases. Looked up from germline, CDR1 is MDHEN and CDR2 is SYDVKM. The CDR3 sequence is CAIARGYEQYF. CDR3 DNA sequence: TGTGCCATAGCCCGGGGTTACGAGCAGTACTTC.

To note about this clonotype: A much larger clone is a single base away; this may be a read error. The CDR3 ends on some other residue instead of the conserved phenylalanine or tryptophan, so this is likely a read error. The rearrangement links TRBV7-6 to TRBJ1-2, with D unresolved. The germline V gene encodes CDR1 SGHVS and CDR2 FNYEAQ. The CDR3 spans 14 residues. V lost 5 bases and J 3 bases, leaving 13 bases between the germline ends. CDR3: CASSKTSGDYGYTL. The CDR3 coding sequence is TGTGCCAGCAGCAAGACCAGTGGGGACTATGGCTACACCCTC.

The rearrangement links TRBV5-4 to TRBJ2-1; D is perhaps TRBD2 (6 bases). Deletions cut 5 bases from V and 0 bases from J, with 15 bases between. CDR3 size: 16 residues. Germline CDR1 and CDR2: SGHNT and YYREEE (reference sequence). CDR3 residues: CASSLTRGSSYNEQFF. CDR3 bases: TGTGCCAGCAGTCTGACTAGGGGAAGCTCCTACAATGAGCAGTTCTTC.

This clonotype was observed at least ten times. This rearrangement joins TRBV6-5 to TRBJ2-7, with 9 positions matching TRBD1. This CDR3 spans 15 amino acids. CDR1 MNHEY and CDR2 SVGAGI come from the germline V gene. V shed 2 bases and J 3 bases; nucleotides not matched to a gene: 5. CDR3 residues: CASSYTRDRDYEQYF. CDR3 in DNA: TGTGCCAGCAGTTACACCCGGGACAGGGACTACGAGCAGTACTTC.

The chain joins TRBV7-9 to TRBJ1-3; no definite D call. V lost 5 bases and J 8 bases, leaving 16 bases between the germline ends. This CDR3 region has 14 residues. Per germline, CDR1 SEHNR and CDR2 FQNEAQ (reference sequence). CDR3 sequence: CASSHRGVDYTIYF. CDR3 in DNA: TGTGCCAGCAGCCACCGGGGTGTCGACTACACCATATATTTT.

Ten or more counts support this clonotype. The CDR3 DNA sequence: TGTGCCAGCAGTTACCCTCCCATTTGGACTAGCGGGAAGGGCTCCTACGAGCAGTACTTC. It specifies CASSYPPIWTSGKGSYEQYF. The rearrangement joins TRBV28 to TRBJ2-7, with 12 bases aligning to TRBD2. The germline V gene encodes CDR1 MDHEN and CDR2 SYDVKM. The CDR3 length is 20 residues. V lost 4 bases to trimming and J lost 0 bases; unmatched junction nucleotides: 16.

The chain couples TRBV29-1 to TRBJ1-2; D perhaps matches TRBD1 (5 bases). CDR3 size: 13 residues. Germline loops: CDR1 SQVTM, CDR2 ANQGSEA. V lost 6 bases to trimming and J lost 4 bases, with 15 bases between them. CDR3 in DNA: TGCAGCGTCTCGCAGGGAGACGGCTATGGCTACACCTTC. Translated, it gives CSVSQGDGYGYTF.

This clonotype was detected ten times or more. J is TRBJ2-1 and V is TRBV25-1, with TRBD1 as a possible D gene (5 bases). Trimming shortened V by 4 bases and J by 8 bases, and 15 bases separated the two germline ends. This CDR3 has 14 residues. Germline V lookup: CDR1 MGHDK, CDR2 SYGVNS. The CDR3 spells CASSVQDLQDEQFF. The CDR3 DNA follows: TGTGCCAGCAGTGTGCAGGATCTACAGGATGAGCAGTTCTTC.

In its sample, this clonotype was seen a few times. The rearrangement joins TRBV7-2 to TRBJ1-5; 9 bases are shared with TRBD1. J was trimmed by 6 bases and V by 6 bases; bases with no gene match: 15. The germline gives CDR1 SGHTA, CDR2 FQGNSA. The CDR3 contains 17 residues. CDR3 bases: TGTGCCAGCAGTCCGTTACCCGGGACAGGGAACCCTCAGCCCCAGCATTTT. Its translation: CASSPLPGTGNPQPQHF.

Of note for this clonotype: Given a much more abundant clone one base away, this may be a read error. The CDR3 DNA sequence: TGTGCCAGCAACACTAGCGGGATTTATTACGAGCAGTACTTC. This encodes CASNTSGIYYEQYF. V is TRBV6-1 and J is TRBJ2-7; TRBD2 agrees at 10 bases. V was clipped by 7 bases and J by 4 bases; unmatched bases: 7. The CDR3 has 14 residues. Germline CDR1 is MNHNS and CDR2 is SASEGT.

In its sample, this clonotype was seen a few times. J is TRBJ1-4 and V is TRBV15; weak D call: TRBD1 (5 bases). With 5 bases removed from V and 0 bases from J, the gap between germline ends came to 25 bases. The germline CDR1 and CDR2 sequences are LNHNV and YYDKDF (reference sequence). CDR3 length: 20 amino acids. CDR3 nucleotides: TGTGCCACCAGCGCAATCCACCCGGGACCGGAAATTACAACTAATGAAAAACTGTTTTTT. It is translated as CATSAIHPGPEITTNEKLFF.